This T cell receptor (beta chain) was sequenced for a study of early T cells in non-severe SARS-CoV-2 infection. Study in general: The sequenced material was bulk RNA from unsorted whole blood, and its chains were unpaired. The study, taken as a whole, reports: VDJdb matches were skewed toward anti-spike CD8 T cell responses.

This clonotype was observed a few times. The antigen is unknown. Individually, cDNA molecules had unique molecular identifiers attached to them. TCRdb re-called the 5' RACE reads with MiXCR, one entry per CDR3 protein. This sample has 34,000 or so distinct CDR3 sequences, with about 10% found just once. J gave up 3 bases and V 10 bases, and 5 bases lay outside the gene matches. Germline V gene data show CDR1 as ENHRY and CDR2 as SYGVKD. The CDR3 consists of 13 residues. This chain links TRBV10-3 with TRBJ1-2; 10 bases are a match to TRBD1. This clonotype was obtained from an adult who was a healthcare worker with PCR-confirmed SARS-CoV-2 infection or an uninfected control (not recorded which). Specimen: whole blood. The CDR3 DNA is TGTGCCACCCGACAGGGGGCGGACTATGGCTACACCTTC. Protein: CATRQGADYGYTF.